This T cell receptor beta chain was sequenced for a study of T-cell memory formation after mild COVID-19. Study overall: Largely donor-specific sequence clusters came from two donors. Study results and limitations: There were some responding clones in pre-infection memory, which suggested that cross-reactive memory had joined. Clones which contracted sat mainly in CM and EM if CD4+, and in EMRA if CD8+.

This clonotype has only a few counts. What it binds is unknown. UMIs and sample barcodes were carried by the TCR alpha and TCR beta cDNA libraries that 5'RACE produced using constant-segment primers. TCRdb fed the 5' RACE reads into MiXCR, producing one record per CDR3 protein. This table holds 350,000 to 500,000 distinct CDR3 sequences, 20% found once. The CDR3 length is 14 residues. Losses at the gene ends were 6 bases for V and 1 base for J; bases not matched to a gene: 4. Germline V gives CDR1 SNHLY, CDR2 FYNNEI. The receptor's source is an adult woman who had mild COVID-19 (a few samples of this study predate the infection). Cell type and time point are not known. Sequenced sample: PBMCs or a T cell subset sorted from them (not recorded which). The chain has TRBV2 and TRBJ2-7; 9 bases are a match to TRBD2. CDR3 sequence: CASRSLAGSYEQYF. CDR3 DNA sequence: TGTGCCAGCAGATCCCTAGCGGGGTCCTACGAGCAGTACTTC.